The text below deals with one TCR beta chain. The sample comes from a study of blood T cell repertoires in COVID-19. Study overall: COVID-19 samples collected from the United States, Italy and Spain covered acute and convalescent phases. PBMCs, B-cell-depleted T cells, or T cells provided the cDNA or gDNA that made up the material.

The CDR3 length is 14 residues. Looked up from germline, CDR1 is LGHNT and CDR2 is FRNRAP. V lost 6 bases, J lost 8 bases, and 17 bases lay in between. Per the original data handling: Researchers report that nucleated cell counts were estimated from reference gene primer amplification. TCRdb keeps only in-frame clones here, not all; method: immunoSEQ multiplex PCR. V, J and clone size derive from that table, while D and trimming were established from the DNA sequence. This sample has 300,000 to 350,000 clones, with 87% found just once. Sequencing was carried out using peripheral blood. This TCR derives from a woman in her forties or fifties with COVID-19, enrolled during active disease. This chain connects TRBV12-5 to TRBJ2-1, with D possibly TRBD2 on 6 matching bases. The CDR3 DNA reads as TGTGCTAGTGGGCTACCCGGGGGTTCCTATGAGCAGTTCTTC. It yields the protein CASGLPGGSYEQFF.